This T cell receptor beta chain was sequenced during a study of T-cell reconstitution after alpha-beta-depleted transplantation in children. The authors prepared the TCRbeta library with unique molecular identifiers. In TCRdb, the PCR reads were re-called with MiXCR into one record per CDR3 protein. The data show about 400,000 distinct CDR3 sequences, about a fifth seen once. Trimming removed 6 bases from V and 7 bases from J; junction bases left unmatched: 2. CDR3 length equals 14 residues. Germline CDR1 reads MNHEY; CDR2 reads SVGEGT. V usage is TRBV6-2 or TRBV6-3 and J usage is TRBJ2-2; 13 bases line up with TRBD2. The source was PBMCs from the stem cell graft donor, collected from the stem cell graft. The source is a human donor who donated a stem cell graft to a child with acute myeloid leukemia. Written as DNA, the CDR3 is TGTGCCAGCAGACGGACTAGCGGGGGCGGGGAGCTGTTTTTT. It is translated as CASRRTSGGGELFF.